This T cell receptor beta chain was recovered during a study of OX40 agonist ivuxolimab in advanced cancers. This CDR3 is built from 19 residues. The V and J ends lost 2 bases and 4 bases, in that order; junction bases with no gene match: 16. The germline gives CDR1 KGHSH, CDR2 LQKENI. TCRdb's copy holds only in-frame clones and misses some; the assay was immunoSEQ multiplex PCR. The data show approximately 80,000 clones, approximately 89% seen once. The clonotype was recovered from an adult with an advanced solid tumor such as melanoma, head and neck, liver or kidney cancer. The specimen comprised CD4+ or CD8+ T cells sorted from blood, sampled in a trial of the OX40 agonist ivuxolimab. The chain carries TRBV18 and TRBJ2-3, with 9 bases matching TRBD2. CDR3 residues: CASSPATGGLAFSSDTQYF. CDR3 bases: TGTGCCAGCTCACCAGCTACCGGCGGACTAGCGTTTTCTTCAGATACGCAGTATTTT. Full variable domain (outside the CDR3, taken from reference TRBV18 and TRBJ2-3): NAGVMQNPRHLVRRRGQEARLRCSPMKGHSHVYWYRQLPEEGLKFMVYLQKENIIDESGMPKERFSAEFPKEGPSILRIQQVVRGDSAAYFCASSPATGGLAFSSDTQYFGPGTRLTVL.